This entry is about one T cell receptor (beta chain). The antigen remains undetermined. This specimen includes other DNA sequences encoding the same CDR3. The data were taken from a study of shared clonotypes between healthy human individuals. Whole-study findings and limits: Clonotype sharing across several donors was observed for around 4.5% of naive CD4 clonotypes.

V was clipped by 6 bases and J by 4 bases; unmatched bases: 6. Germline loops: CDR1 SQVTM, CDR2 ANQGSEA. The CDR3 covers 13 residues. Nashville, Tennessee was home to all donors, each a Caucasian adult. For every subset, genomic DNA was evenly distributed across several immunoSEQ plates. Profiled with immunoSEQ multiplex PCR; TCRdb holds only in-frame clones, not every one. This sample has 1,500,000 or so clones; roughly 96% occur once, and the top ten carry approximately 1.1%. The V and J genes are TRBV29-1 and TRBJ2-7, with 10 bases lining up with TRBD1. The specimen sequenced was naive CD4+ T cells sorted from blood. Stated subset: CD45RA+ positively selected. The source of this sequence is a man aged 30 to 39 in good health. CDR3 region: CSVEGQGTYEQYF. The CDR3 coding sequence is TGCAGCGTGGAGGGACAGGGGACGTACGAGCAGTACTTC.